This record looks at one T cell receptor beta chain sequence and its context. Method: immunoSEQ multiplex PCR; TCRdb's copy keeps in-frame clones and lacks some. Among 2 million to 3 million clones listed, roughly 93% were seen once. The data were taken from a study of shared clonotypes between healthy human individuals. CD45RA-negative memory and CD45RA+ naive subsets were split from the CD4+ cells. V dropped 4 bases and J dropped 2; count of bases not matched to a gene: 6. The V gene's germline CDR1 is SGHDN and CDR2 FVKESK. There are 15 residues in the CDR3. Material for sequencing was naive CD4+ T cells from PBMCs. Subset described: CD45RA+ positively selected. The rearrangement uses TRBV14 and TRBJ2-7, with TRBD1 matching 9 bases. The sequence was obtained from a man younger than 35 in good health. Some clones in this sample may be carry-over from other donors' samples. This CDR3 is CASSLYRDRAYEQYF. The CDR3 nucleotides are TGTGCCAGCAGCCTGTACCGGGACAGGGCCTACGAGCAGTACTTC.